One sample yielded the 27 T cell receptor beta chains listed below, sequenced in a study of blood T cell repertoires in COVID-19. Sequencing used immunoSEQ multiplex PCR; TCRdb keeps in-frame clones, though not all of them. There are roughly 190,000 clones in the sample; around four fifths occur only once, and approximately 5% lies in the top ten. Sequenced input: peripheral blood. These receptors were taken from a woman aged 65 to 85 with active or convalescent COVID-19.

The chain carries TRBV9 and TRBJ1-2; perhaps TRBD1 as D (6 bases). The CDR3 runs to 17 residues. V lost 0 bases, J lost 0 bases, and 15 bases lay in between. The germline V gene has CDR1 SGDLS and CDR2 YYNGEE. In DNA, the CDR3 is TGTGCCAGCAGCGTAGCTCCCCAGACAGGTTCTAACTATGGCTACACCTTC. Amino acids: CASSVAPQTGSNYGYTF.

The J gene is TRBJ2-3, the V gene TRBV9, with 7 bases that match TRBD2. Germline lookup yields CDR1 SGDLS and CDR2 YYNGEE. The CDR3 extends over 12 amino acids. V gave up 4 bases and J gave up 6 bases; unmatched junction bases: 2. The CDR3 reads CASSKTSDTQYF. The CDR3 DNA reads as TGTGCCAGCAGCAAGACTAGCGATACGCAGTATTTT.

V is TRBV25-1 and J is TRBJ2-5; D ambiguous. The germline gives CDR1 MGHDK, CDR2 SYGVNS. V shed 8 bases and J shed 2 bases, with 9 bases lying between them. CDR3 length equals 12 residues. The CDR3 sequence is CASFDGQETQYF. The CDR3 DNA sequence: TGTGCCAGCTTCGACGGGCAAGAGACCCAGTACTTC.

This chain joins TRBV19 and TRBJ2-1, with TRBD2 matching over 7 bases. V trimming: 4 bases; J trimming: 6 bases; junction bases outside the gene matches: 3. This CDR3 spans 13 amino acids. The germline CDR1 and CDR2 sequences are LNHDA and SQIVND (reference sequence). In nucleotides, the CDR3 is TGTGCCAGTAGTAGCGGGAGAGGCAATGAGCAGTTCTTC. This translates into CASSSGRGNEQFF.

This rearrangement joins TRBV19 to TRBJ2-1; weak D call: TRBD2 (6 bases). CDR1 is LNHDA, CDR2 SQIVND, per germline (reference sequence). CDR3 length: 15 amino acids. Trimming removed 6 bases at V and 8 bases at J, with 20 bases between. The CDR3 nucleotides are TGTGCCAGTAGGGGGGTGACGGGAGTAGTGCATGAGCAGTTCTTC. It yields the protein CASRGVTGVVHEQFF. The entire variable domain, with the rest obtained from reference TRBV19 and TRBJ2-1, is as follows: DGGITQSPKYLFRKEGQNVTLSCEQNLNHDAMYWYRQDPGQGLRLIYYSQIVNDFQKGDIAEGYSVSREKKESFPLTVTSAQKNPTAFYLCASRGVTGVVHEQFFGPGTRLTVL.

The chain is built from TRBV2 and TRBJ1-1; unclear D gene. Germline assignment: CDR1 SNHLY and CDR2 FYNNEI. V was cut by 0 bases and J by 8 bases, with 16 bases left in between. The CDR3 has 15 residues. The CDR3 sequence is CASSEARAPRAEAFF. In nucleotides, the CDR3 is TGTGCCAGCAGTGAAGCGCGGGCACCCCGGGCGGAAGCTTTCTTT.

V and J are TRBV19 and TRBJ2-1, with TRBD2 identical over 8 bases. The CDR3 runs to 15 residues. Per the germline V gene, CDR1 is LNHDA and CDR2 is SQIVND (reference sequence). With V trimmed by 5 bases and J by 7 bases, 10 bases remained unmatched. The CDR3 bases are TGTGCCAGTAGTTTGGCGGGAGGCACGGGGAATGAGCAGTTCTTC. It translates to CASSLAGGTGNEQFF.

The V gene is TRBV6-5, the J gene TRBJ1-1; weak D call: TRBD1 (5 bases). CDR3 length: 14 amino acids. V was clipped by 6 bases and J by 9 bases, with 20 bases between them. Germline V gene sequence: CDR1 MNHEY, CDR2 SVGAGI. The CDR3, as DNA: TGTGCCAGCAGCCGGGGGGAACTAGTAAGTCAAGCTTTCTTT. This codes for CASSRGELVSQAFF.

This chain uses TRBV2 with TRBJ2-5; D remains ambiguous. The V and J ends lost 0 bases and 9 bases respectively, with 14 bases between them. Per the germline V gene, CDR1 is SNHLY and CDR2 is FYNNEI. This CDR3 is built from 14 residues. CDR3 sequence: CASSEAHTVRAQYF. The CDR3 DNA is TGTGCCAGCAGTGAAGCCCACACCGTCCGGGCCCAGTACTTC.

This clone has just one count. The genes are TRBV19 and TRBJ2-7; tentative D call: TRBD2 (5 bases). With 4 bases removed from V and 5 bases from J, the gap between germline ends came to 9 bases. Germline lookup yields CDR1 LNHDA and CDR2 SQIVND (reference sequence). This CDR3 comprises 12 residues. The CDR3 nucleotides read TGTGCCAGTAGTACTCGAGGGAACGAGCAGTACTTC. The encoded protein is CASSTRGNEQYF.

This rearrangement joins TRBV4-2 to TRBJ2-7, with TRBD2 matching over 14 bases. Looked up from germline, CDR1 is LGHNA and CDR2 is YNFKEQ. The CDR3 sequence is 16 residues long. With V trimmed by 4 bases and J by 2 bases, 4 bases remained unmatched. The CDR3 is CASSRQTSGRAYEQYF. The DNA for the CDR3 is TGTGCCAGCAGCCGCCAGACTAGCGGGAGGGCCTACGAGCAGTACTTC.

V is TRBV12-5 and J is TRBJ2-1; D may be TRBD2 (6 bases). Trimming took off 2 bases at V and 8 bases at J, with 13 bases between the two ends. In germline, CDR1 is LGHNT, CDR2 FRNRAP. This CDR3 comprises 14 residues. The CDR3 bases are TGTGCTAGTGGTTTGACCCTTAGCGGAGATGAGCAGTTCTTC. It codes for CASGLTLSGDEQFF.

The rearrangement joins TRBV2 to TRBJ1-6; D perhaps matches TRBD1 (5 bases). Trimming left V 4 bases short and J 7 bases short, with 17 bases between. The length of the CDR3 is 16 residues. The germline gives CDR1 SNHLY, CDR2 FYNNEI. The CDR3 region has the DNA TGTGCCAGCAGTGTACTCAGGGACTTAGGGAATTCACCCCTCCACTTT. Protein product: CASSVLRDLGNSPLHF.

The CDR3 sequence is CASSLGGQNEAFF. CDR3 DNA sequence: TGTGCCAGTAGTTTAGGGGGACAGAATGAAGCTTTCTTT. V is TRBV19 and J is TRBJ1-1; 7 bases agree with TRBD1. Germline V gene lookup returns CDR1 LNHDA and CDR2 SQIVND (reference sequence). This CDR3 spans 13 amino acids. V trimming: 5 bases; J trimming: 7 bases; junction bases outside the gene matches: 7.

This clone was seen only once. This chain links TRBV12-3 or TRBV12-4 with TRBJ1-4, with D tentatively TRBD1 (5 bases). V shed 7 bases and J shed 6 bases, with 12 bases lying between them. The CDR3 length is 13 residues. CDR3 sequence reads: CASNHGGYEKLFF. DNA for the CDR3: TGTGCCAGCAACCACGGGGGATATGAAAAACTGTTTTTT.

CDR3 loop: CASSVDPGWEQYF. The CDR3 region has the DNA TGTGCCAGCAGCGTAGACCCGGGTTGGGAGCAGTACTTC. The chain uses TRBV9 and TRBJ2-7; D is ambiguous. V shed 0 bases and J shed 7 bases, with 11 bases lying between them. Germline loops: CDR1 SGDLS, CDR2 YYNGEE. The CDR3 is 13 amino acids. Drawing the rest from reference TRBV9 and TRBJ2-7, the complete variable domain is DSGVTQTPKHLITATGQRVTLRCSPRSGDLSVYWYQQSLDQGLQFLIQYYNGEERAKGNILERFSAQQFPDLHSELNLSSLELGDSALYFCASSVDPGWEQYFGPGTRLTVT.

V is TRBV2 and J is TRBJ2-1, with TRBD1 matching over 7 bases. Trimming removed 10 bases from V and 6 bases from J; junction bases left unmatched: 15. This CDR3 is built from 15 residues. CDR1 and CDR2 (germline): SNHLY, FYNNEI. CDR3 nucleotides: TGTGCCATGCATGGGACAGTAGGACTTCCCAATGAGCAGTTCTTC. It yields the protein CAMHGTVGLPNEQFF.

The rearrangement uses TRBV5-6 and TRBJ1-3; D not certain. Germline assignment: CDR1 SGHDT and CDR2 YYEEEE. This CDR3 region has 13 residues. V lost 5 bases and J lost 0, with 6 bases in between. The CDR3 coding sequence is TGTGCCAGCAGGGGCAGCTCTGGAAACACCATATATTTT. Residues: CASRGSSGNTIYF.

The chain couples TRBV30 to TRBJ1-1; 9 bases map to TRBD1. Germline V gene sequence: CDR1 GTSNPN, CDR2 SVGIG (reference sequence). V shed 4 bases, J shed 3 bases, and the junction held 12 bases outside the gene matches. The CDR3 is 16 amino acids. The CDR3 bases are TGTGCCTGGAAACGTGGGACAGGGAGTGGGTACACTGAAGCTTTCTTT. Translating gives CAWKRGTGSGYTEAFF.

This clone has more than one count but fewer than ten. The CDR3 nucleotides read TGTGCCAGCAGCCAAACCCCCTTCTCCCCCCTAGCGGGAAAGTACGAGCAGTACTTC. Its protein product is CASSQTPFSPLAGKYEQYF. The rearrangement uses TRBV3-1 (or the pseudogene TRBV3-2) and TRBJ2-7; TRBD2 agrees at 9 bases. CDR1 and CDR2 from the germline V gene are LGHDT and YNNKEL (reference sequence). The trim removed 2 bases at V and 4 bases at J, leaving 18 bases unmatched. The CDR3 spans 19 residues.

The chain is built from TRBV11-3 and TRBJ2-3, with D unresolved. Germline V gene sequence: CDR1 SGHNT, CDR2 YENEEA. The CDR3 totals 14 residues. V lost 1 base to trimming and J lost 3 bases, with 8 bases between them. Written as DNA, the CDR3 is TGTGCCAGCAGCTTAGGAGCCAGGACAGATACGCAGTATTTT. It specifies CASSLGARTDTQYF. Full variable domain (missing parts from reference TRBV11-3 and TRBJ2-3): EAGVVQSPRYKIIEKKQPVAFWCNPISGHNTLYWYLQNLGQGPELLIRYENEEAVDDSQLPKDRFSAERLKGVDSTLKIQPAELGDSAVYLCASSLGARTDTQYFGPGTRLTVL.

This clone appeared many times. The chain has TRBV5-4 and TRBJ2-1, with 12 bases fitting TRBD2. Germline CDR1 is SGHNT and CDR2 is YYREEE (reference sequence). The V gene end was trimmed by 4 bases and the J gene end by 7 bases; junction bases not matched to a gene: 9. The CDR3 totals 16 residues. The CDR3 nucleotides are TGTGCCAGCAGCCCCTCGACTAGCGGGAGTGGTAATGAGCAGTTCTTC. Protein product: CASSPSTSGSGNEQFF.

J is TRBJ2-1 and V is TRBV3-1 (or the pseudogene TRBV3-2); 9 bases fit TRBD2. This CDR3 is 15 amino acids long. Germline-derived CDR1 and CDR2 are LGHDT and YNNKEL (reference sequence). V lost 4 bases to trimming and J lost 3 bases; unmatched junction nucleotides: 4. CDR3 in DNA: TGTGCCAGCAGCCGTAGCGGGAGTAACTACAATGAGCAGTTCTTC. This gives the protein CASSRSGSNYNEQFF.

The sample holds a few counts of this clone. V usage is TRBV5-1 and J usage is TRBJ2-3; D is ambiguous. This CDR3 is 15 amino acids long. Germline CDR1 reads SGHRS; CDR2 reads YFSETQ. V gave up 4 bases and J gave up 0 bases, with 12 bases separating them. CDR3 loop: CASSPSRDSTDTQYF. The CDR3 nucleotides are TGCGCCAGCAGCCCTAGTCGAGACAGCACAGATACGCAGTATTTT.

Only one count was recorded for this clone. This chain uses TRBV9 with TRBJ2-4; tentatively, D is TRBD2 (5 bases). The V end lost 0 bases, the J end lost 7 bases, and 14 bases lay between the germline ends. The CDR3 has 15 amino acids. Per the germline V gene, CDR1 is SGDLS and CDR2 is YYNGEE. As DNA, the CDR3 is TGTGCCAGCAGCGTAGATGACTCCGGACTGAACATTCAGTACTTC. It codes for CASSVDDSGLNIQYF.

J is TRBJ2-1 and V is TRBV19, with 11 bases lining up with TRBD2. The CDR3 has 19 amino acids. Germline V gene data show CDR1 as LNHDA and CDR2 as SQIVND (reference sequence). Unmatched junction bases numbered 13, after V lost 1 base and J lost 5 bases. The CDR3 DNA sequence: TGTGCCAGTAGTATAGGGTATAGGGGTAGCGGGAGGGCCGACAATGAGCAGTTCTTC. This codes for CASSIGYRGSGRADNEQFF.

This clone was seen only a few times. The chain is built from TRBV4-2 and TRBJ2-7; the match to TRBD2 covers 7 bases. Germline assignment: CDR1 LGHNA and CDR2 YNFKEQ. V was clipped by 0 bases and J by 7 bases; unmatched bases: 6. There are 14 residues in the CDR3. CDR3 nucleotide sequence: TGTGCCAGCAGCCAAGAGCGGGAGTGGGGTGAGCAGTACTTC. Protein product: CASSQEREWGEQYF.